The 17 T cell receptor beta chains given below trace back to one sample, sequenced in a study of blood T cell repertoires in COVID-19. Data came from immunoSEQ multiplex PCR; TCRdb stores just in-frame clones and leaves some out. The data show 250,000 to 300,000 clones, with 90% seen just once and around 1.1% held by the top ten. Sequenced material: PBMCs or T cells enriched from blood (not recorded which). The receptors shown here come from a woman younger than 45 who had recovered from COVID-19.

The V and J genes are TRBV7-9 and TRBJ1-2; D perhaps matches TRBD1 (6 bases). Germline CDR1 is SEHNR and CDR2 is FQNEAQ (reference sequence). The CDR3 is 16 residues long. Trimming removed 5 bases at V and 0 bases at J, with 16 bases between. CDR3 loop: CASSQTRQEANYGYTF. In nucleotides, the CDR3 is TGTGCCAGCAGCCAGACCCGACAGGAAGCTAACTATGGCTACACCTTC.

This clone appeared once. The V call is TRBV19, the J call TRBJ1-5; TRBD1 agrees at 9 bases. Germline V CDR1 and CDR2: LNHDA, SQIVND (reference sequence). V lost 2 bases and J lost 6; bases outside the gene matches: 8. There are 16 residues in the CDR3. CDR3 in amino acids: CASSILGQGLSQPQHF. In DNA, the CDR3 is TGTGCCAGTAGTATATTAGGACAGGGGTTGAGTCAGCCCCAGCATTTT.

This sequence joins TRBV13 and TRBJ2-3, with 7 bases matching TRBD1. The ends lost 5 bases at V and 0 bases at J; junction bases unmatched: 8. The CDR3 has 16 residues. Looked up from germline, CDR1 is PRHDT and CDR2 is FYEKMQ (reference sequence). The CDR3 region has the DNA TGTGCCAGCAGCCGTAAAAGGACAGGTAGCACAGATACGCAGTATTTT. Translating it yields CASSRKRTGSTDTQYF. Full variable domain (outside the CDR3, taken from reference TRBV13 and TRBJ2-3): AAGVIQSPRHLIKEKRETATLKCYPIPRHDTVYWYQQGPGQDPQFLISFYEKMQSDKGSIPDRFSAQQFSDYHSELNMSSLELGDSALYFCASSRKRTGSTDTQYFGPGTRLTVL.

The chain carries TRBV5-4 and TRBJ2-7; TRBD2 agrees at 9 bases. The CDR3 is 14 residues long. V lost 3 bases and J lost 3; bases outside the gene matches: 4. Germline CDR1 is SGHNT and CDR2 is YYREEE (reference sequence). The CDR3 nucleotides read TGTGCCAGCAGCTCGACGACTAGCGGCTACGAGCAGTACTTC. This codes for CASSSTTSGYEQYF.

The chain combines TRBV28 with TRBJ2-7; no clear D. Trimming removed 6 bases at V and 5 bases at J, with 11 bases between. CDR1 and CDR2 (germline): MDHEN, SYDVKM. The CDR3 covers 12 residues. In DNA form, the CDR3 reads TGTGCCAGCAGCCCTCGGCAGGACGAGCAGTACTTC. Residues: CASSPRQDEQYF.

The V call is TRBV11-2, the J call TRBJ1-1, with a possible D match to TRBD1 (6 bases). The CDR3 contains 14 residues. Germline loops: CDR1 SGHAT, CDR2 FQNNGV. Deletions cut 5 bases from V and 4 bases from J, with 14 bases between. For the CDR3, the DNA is TGTGCCAGCAGCCCCGGGACAAGAAGCACTGAAGCTTTCTTT. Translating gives CASSPGTRSTEAFF. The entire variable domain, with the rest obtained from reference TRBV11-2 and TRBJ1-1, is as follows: EAGVAQSPRYKIIEKRQSVAFWCNPISGHATLYWYQQILGQGPKLLIQFQNNGVVDDSQLPKDRFSAERLKGVDSTLKIQPAKLEDSAVYLCASSPGTRSTEAFFGQGTRLTVV.

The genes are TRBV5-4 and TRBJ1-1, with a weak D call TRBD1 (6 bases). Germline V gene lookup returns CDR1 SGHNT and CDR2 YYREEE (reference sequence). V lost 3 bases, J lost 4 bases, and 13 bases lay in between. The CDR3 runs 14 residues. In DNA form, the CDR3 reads TGTGCCAGCAGCTCAACACAGGGACCCACTGAAGCTTTCTTT. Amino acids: CASSSTQGPTEAFF.

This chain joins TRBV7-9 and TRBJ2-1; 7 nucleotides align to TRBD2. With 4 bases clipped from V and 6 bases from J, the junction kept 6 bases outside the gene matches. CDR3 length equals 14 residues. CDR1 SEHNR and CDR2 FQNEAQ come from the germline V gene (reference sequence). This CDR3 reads CASSYTSGGNEQFF. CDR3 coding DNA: TGTGCCAGCAGCTACACTTCGGGAGGCAATGAGCAGTTCTTC.

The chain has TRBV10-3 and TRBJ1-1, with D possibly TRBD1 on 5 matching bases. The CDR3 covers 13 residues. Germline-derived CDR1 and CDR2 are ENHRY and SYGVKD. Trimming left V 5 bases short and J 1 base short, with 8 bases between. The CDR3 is CAISITGNTEAFF. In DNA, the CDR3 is TGTGCCATCAGTATCACAGGGAACACTGAAGCTTTCTTT.

CDR3 amino acids: CASSTGTSGPETQYF. Here the CDR3 DNA reads TGTGCCAGCTCAACCGGGACTAGCGGACCGGAGACCCAGTACTTC. The genes are TRBV18 and TRBJ2-5, with TRBD2 matching over 11 bases. The V segment lost 5 bases and the J segment 5 bases; nucleotides outside the gene matches: 7. Per the germline V gene, CDR1 is KGHSH and CDR2 is LQKENI. This CDR3 contains 15 residues.

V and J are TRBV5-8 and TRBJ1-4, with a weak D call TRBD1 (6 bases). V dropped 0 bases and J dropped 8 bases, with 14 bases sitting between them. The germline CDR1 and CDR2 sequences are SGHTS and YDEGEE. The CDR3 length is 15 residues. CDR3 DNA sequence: TGTGCCAGCAGCTTGGGTCGGCAGGGGACGGAAAAACTGTTTTTT. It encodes CASSLGRQGTEKLFF.

This chain's CDR3 is CASSDRDRWGNEQFF. The CDR3 region has the DNA TGTGCCAGCTCAGACCGGGACAGGTGGGGCAATGAGCAGTTCTTC. This chain joins TRBV18 and TRBJ2-1, with TRBD1 matching over 8 bases. The germline V gene has CDR1 KGHSH and CDR2 LQKENI. This CDR3 is 15 amino acids long. J was trimmed by 6 bases and V by 5 bases; bases with no gene match: 9.

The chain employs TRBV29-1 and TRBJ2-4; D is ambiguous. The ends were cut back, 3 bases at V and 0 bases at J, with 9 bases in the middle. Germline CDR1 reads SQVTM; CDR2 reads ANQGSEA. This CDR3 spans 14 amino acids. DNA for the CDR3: TGCAGCGTTGATCCCGGTGAAGCCAAAAACATTCAGTACTTC. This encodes CSVDPGEAKNIQYF.

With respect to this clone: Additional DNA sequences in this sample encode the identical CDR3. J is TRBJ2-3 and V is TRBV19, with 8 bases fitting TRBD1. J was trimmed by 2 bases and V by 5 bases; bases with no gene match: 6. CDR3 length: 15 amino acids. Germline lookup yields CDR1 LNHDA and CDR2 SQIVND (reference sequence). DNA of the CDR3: TGTGCCAGTAGTCCCAGGACAGGGCTCACAGATACGCAGTATTTT. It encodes CASSPRTGLTDTQYF.

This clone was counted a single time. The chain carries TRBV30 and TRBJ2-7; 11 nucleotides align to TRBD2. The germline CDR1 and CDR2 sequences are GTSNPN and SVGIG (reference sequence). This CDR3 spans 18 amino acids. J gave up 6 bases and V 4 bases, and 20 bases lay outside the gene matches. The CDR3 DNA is TGTGCCTGGACCATGACGCCCACTTGGCTAGCGGGAGGTGGCGAGCAGTACTTC. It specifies CAWTMTPTWLAGGGEQYF. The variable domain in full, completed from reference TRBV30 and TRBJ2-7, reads SQTIHQWPATLVQPVGSPLSLECTVEGTSNPNLYWYRQAAGRGLQLLFYSVGIGQISSEVPQNLSASRPQDRQFILSSKKLLLSDSGFYLCAWTMTPTWLAGGGEQYFGPGTRLTVT.

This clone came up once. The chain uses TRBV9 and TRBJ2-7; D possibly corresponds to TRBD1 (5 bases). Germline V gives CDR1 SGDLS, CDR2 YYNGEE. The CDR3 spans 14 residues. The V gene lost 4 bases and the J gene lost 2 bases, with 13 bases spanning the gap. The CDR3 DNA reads TGTGCCAGCAGCCCAGCTTCAGGGACCTACGAGCAGTACTTC. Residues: CASSPASGTYEQYF.

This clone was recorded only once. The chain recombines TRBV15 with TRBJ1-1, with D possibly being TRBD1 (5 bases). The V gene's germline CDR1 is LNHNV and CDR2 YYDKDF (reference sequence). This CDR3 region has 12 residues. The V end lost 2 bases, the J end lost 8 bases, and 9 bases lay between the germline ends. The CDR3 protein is CATSRQTAEAFF. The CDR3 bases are TGTGCCACCAGCAGACAGACAGCCGAAGCTTTCTTT.